The 4 T cell receptor beta chains presented below share a single source sample, sequenced in a study of cytomegalovirus exposure and HLA in healthy donors. The PCR ran on 60 Vbeta and 13 Jbeta primers. Only in-frame clones appear in the TCRdb table, and some are missing; sequencing was by immunoSEQ multiplex PCR. This sample's clone table lists 68,000 or so clones. Sequencing was done on a sample of PBMCs. The receptor source for this set is a female donor in good health and CMV-seropositive.

The chain recombines TRBV13 with TRBJ2-1; TRBD2 matches 10 bases. This CDR3 spans 15 amino acids. Germline V CDR1 and CDR2: PRHDT, FYEKMQ (reference sequence). V was clipped by 5 bases and J by 6 bases; unmatched bases: 7. For the CDR3, the DNA is TGTGCCAGCAGCAAAGGCCTAGCGGGGGCCAATGAGCAGTTCTTC. Its protein is CASSKGLAGANEQFF. The full variable domain, rest sourced from reference TRBV13 and TRBJ2-1, is AAGVIQSPRHLIKEKRETATLKCYPIPRHDTVYWYQQGPGQDPQFLISFYEKMQSDKGSIPDRFSAQQFSDYHSELNMSSLELGDSALYFCASSKGLAGANEQFFGPGTRLTVL.

This chain joins TRBV9 and TRBJ2-2; the D gene is possibly TRBD1 (5 bases). Trimming stripped 0 bases from V and 3 bases from J, with 9 bases between. The CDR3 has 15 residues. Germline V gene data show CDR1 as SGDLS and CDR2 as YYNGEE. The DNA of the CDR3 is TGTGCCAGCAGCGTAGAGGACATTTACACCGGGGAGCTGTTTTTT. It codes for CASSVEDIYTGELFF.

This chain connects TRBV9 to TRBJ1-1, with 7 bases identical to TRBD1. The CDR3 loop spans 15 amino acids. Germline lookup yields CDR1 SGDLS and CDR2 YYNGEE. The V and J ends lost 3 bases and 1 base, in that order; junction bases with no gene match: 6. CDR3 in amino acids: CASSERDSENTEAFF. In DNA, the CDR3 is TGTGCCAGCAGCGAAAGGGACAGTGAGAACACTGAAGCTTTCTTT.

As for this clone: The same CDR3 also results from other DNA sequences found in this sample. The rearrangement links TRBV11-2 to TRBJ2-7; D gene uncertain. The ends were cut back, 1 base at V and 0 bases at J, with 7 bases in the middle. The CDR3 is 14 residues long. Germline CDR1 SGHAT, CDR2 FQNNGV. In nucleotides, the CDR3 is TGTGCCAGCAGCTTAGGCTATTCCTCCTACGAGCAGTACTTC. The encoded protein is CASSLGYSSYEQYF.